The 6 T cell receptor beta chains in this list originate from one sample, sequenced in a study of cytomegalovirus exposure and HLA in healthy donors. Amplification used 60 Vbeta primers and 13 Jbeta primers. Sequencing used immunoSEQ multiplex PCR; TCRdb keeps in-frame clones, though not all of them. Recorded for this sample: over 110,000 clones. Material for sequencing was PBMCs. The origin of the receptors is a male donor in good health and CMV-seronegative.

The rearrangement links TRBV19 to TRBJ1-6, with 7 bases matching TRBD1. J gave up 3 bases and V 6 bases, and 5 bases lay outside the gene matches. The CDR3 consists of 15 residues. CDR1 LNHDA and CDR2 SQIVND come from the germline V gene (reference sequence). The CDR3 nucleotides are TGTGCCAGTAGGCGGGACAGACACTATAATTCACCCCTCCACTTT. It specifies CASRRDRHYNSPLHF.

This chain uses TRBV2 with TRBJ2-3; D remains ambiguous. Trimming stripped 5 bases from V and 3 bases from J, with 9 bases between. This CDR3 spans 13 amino acids. Germline CDR1 and CDR2: SNHLY and FYNNEI. CDR3 DNA sequence: TGTGCCAGCAGTAGTGCTGAGACAGATACGCAGTATTTT. It encodes CASSSAETDTQYF. Using reference TRBV2 and TRBJ2-3 for the parts outside the CDR3, the full variable domain is EPEVTQTPSHQVTQMGQEVILRCVPISNHLYFYWYRQILGQKVEFLVSFYNNEISEKSEIFDDQFSVERPDGSNFTLKIRSTKLEDSAMYFCASSSAETDTQYFGPGTRLTVL.

V gene TRBV16 combines with J gene TRBJ1-5; 8 bases line up with TRBD1. Germline V gene data show CDR1 as KGHSY and CDR2 as FQNENV. The length of the CDR3 is 15 residues. V lost 3 bases, J lost 6 bases, and 7 bases stayed unmatched. The CDR3 reads CASSQEAGGPQPQHF. The CDR3 DNA follows: TGTGCCAGCAGCCAGGAAGCAGGGGGCCCTCAGCCCCAGCATTTT.

The chain links TRBV19 to TRBJ1-1; 10 bases are a match to TRBD1. CDR1 and CDR2 from the germline V gene are LNHDA and SQIVND (reference sequence). CDR3 size: 15 residues. V gave up 5 bases and J gave up 11 bases; unmatched junction bases: 14. The CDR3 nucleotides read TGTGCCAGTAGTGCATTCGGGGACAGGGGAGGTGACGCTTTCTTT. This gives the protein CASSAFGDRGGDAFF.

The chain links TRBV2 to TRBJ2-3; 10 nucleotides agree with TRBD2. V lost 5 bases, J lost 1 base, and 3 bases stayed unmatched. Germline V gene sequence: CDR1 SNHLY, CDR2 FYNNEI. The CDR3 contains 15 residues. The CDR3 sequence is CASSFGLAGTDTQYF. The CDR3 coding sequence is TGTGCCAGCAGTTTCGGACTAGCGGGCACAGATACGCAGTATTTT.

V and J are TRBV6-5 and TRBJ1-5; D is ambiguous. The CDR3 is made up of 13 amino acids. Germline CDR1 is MNHEY and CDR2 is SVGAGI. The ends were cut back, 6 bases at V and 4 bases at J, with 10 bases in the middle. The CDR3 DNA is TGTGCCAGCAGCCAAACATTTAATCAGCCCCAGCATTTT. This translates into CASSQTFNQPQHF.